A selection of T cell receptor beta chains follows, all from one sample in a study of human T cells and chemical hapten exposure. TCRdb reprocessed the RACE reads via MiXCR and lists one record per CDR3 protein. The data show over 55,000 distinct CDR3 sequences, with around 10% seen just once and more than 1.2% held by the top ten. This specimen consisted of whole blood, obtained in connection with sensitization to the hapten diphenylcyclopropenone (DPC). These receptors came from a woman between 45 and 65 years old with alopecia areata. Some clones in this sample may be carry-over from other donors' samples. Both conserved end residues are part of each CDR3. Fields, in order: V gene, CDR3 length, J gene, clone size, D gene, CDR3 protein, CDR3 DNA. The D gene is left open where the match is weak. Clone size is not always given. Where it is, it says once, few, many or a class for expanded clones.

V gene: TRBV7-9; CDR3 length: 14; J gene: TRBJ1-5; clone size: .; D gene: .; CDR3 protein: CASSLAIGGQPQHF; CDR3 DNA: TGTGCCAGCAGCTTGGCGATTGGGGGTCAGCCCCAGCATTTT
V gene: TRBV28; CDR3 length: 12; J gene: TRBJ2-5; clone size: .; D gene: .; CDR3 protein: CASSFSPETQYF; CDR3 DNA: TGTGCCAGCAGTTTCAGTCCAGAGACCCAGTACTTC
V gene: TRBV29-1; CDR3 length: 13; J gene: TRBJ2-2; clone size: few; D gene: .; CDR3 protein: CSVEIGHTGELFF; CDR3 DNA: TGCAGCGTTGAGATAGGGCATACCGGGGAGCTGTTTTTT
V gene: TRBV19; CDR3 length: 14; J gene: TRBJ1-2; clone size: .; D gene: .; CDR3 protein: CASTTAQASYGYTF; CDR3 DNA: TGTGCCAGTACGACAGCCCAAGCAAGCTATGGCTACACCTTC
V gene: TRBV9; CDR3 length: 15; J gene: TRBJ2-7; clone size: .; D gene: .; CDR3 protein: CASSVGPSSSYEQYF; CDR3 DNA: TGTGCCAGCAGCGTAGGCCCAAGTTCCTCCTACGAGCAGTACTTC
V gene: TRBV5-8; CDR3 length: 14; J gene: TRBJ2-7; clone size: .; D gene: .; CDR3 protein: CASSFRDGYYEQYF; CDR3 DNA: TGTGCCAGCAGCTTCCGGGACGGATACTACGAGCAGTACTTC
V gene: TRBV7-8; CDR3 length: 15; J gene: TRBJ2-7; clone size: .; D gene: .; CDR3 protein: CASSPGGRRSNEQYF; CDR3 DNA: TGCGCCAGCAGCCCCGGAGGGCGCCGATCGAACGAGCAGTACTTC
V gene: TRBV10-3; CDR3 length: 15; J gene: TRBJ2-1; clone size: .; D gene: .; CDR3 protein: CAISSDYQGSNEQFF; CDR3 DNA: TGTGCCATCAGTTCCGACTACCAGGGGAGCAATGAGCAGTTCTTC
V gene: TRBV28; CDR3 length: 15; J gene: TRBJ2-5; clone size: .; D gene: .; CDR3 protein: CASSSGAARQETQYF; CDR3 DNA: TGTGCCAGCAGTTCGGGGGCGGCCCGGCAAGAGACCCAGTACTTC
V gene: TRBV6-2/TRBV6-3; CDR3 length: 16; J gene: TRBJ1-5; clone size: many; D gene: .; CDR3 protein: CASSYASRGMIQPQHF; CDR3 DNA: TGTGCCAGCAGTTACGCCAGCAGGGGAATGATTCAGCCCCAGCATTTT
V gene: TRBV5-4; CDR3 length: 14; J gene: TRBJ1-4; clone size: few; D gene: .; CDR3 protein: CASSSEIANEKLFF; CDR3 DNA: TGTGCCAGCAGCTCCGAGATAGCAAATGAAAAACTGTTTTTT
V gene: TRBV29-1; CDR3 length: 13; J gene: TRBJ1-2; clone size: many; D gene: .; CDR3 protein: CSVALQENYGYTF; CDR3 DNA: TGCAGCGTTGCCTTACAGGAGAACTATGGCTACACCTTC
V gene: TRBV7-9; CDR3 length: 15; J gene: TRBJ2-1; clone size: many; D gene: .; CDR3 protein: CASSFRGGASNEQFF; CDR3 DNA: TGTGCCAGCAGCTTTCGCGGCGGCGCGAGCAATGAGCAGTTCTTC
V gene: TRBV10-3; CDR3 length: 15; J gene: TRBJ2-1; clone size: many; D gene: TRBD1; CDR3 protein: CAISDADRVKNEQFF; CDR3 DNA: TGTGCCATCAGTGACGCCGACAGGGTGAAAAATGAGCAGTTCTTC
V gene: TRBV23-1; CDR3 length: 17; J gene: TRBJ2-1; clone size: many; D gene: .; CDR3 protein: CASSQTSSTIPCNEQFF; CDR3 DNA: TGCGCCAGCAGTCAGACCTCTTCTACCATACCTTGCAATGAGCAGTTCTTC
V gene: TRBV12-3/TRBV12-4; CDR3 length: 21; J gene: TRBJ2-6; clone size: .; D gene: TRBD1; CDR3 protein: CASSFIIPGTGVYSGANVLTF; CDR3 DNA: TGTGCCAGCAGTTTTATCATCCCCGGGACAGGGGTTTACTCTGGGGCCAACGTCCTGACTTTC
V gene: TRBV4-1; CDR3 length: 12; J gene: TRBJ1-5; clone size: .; D gene: .; CDR3 protein: CASSQGGRPQHF; CDR3 DNA: TGCGCCAGCAGCCAAGGAGGGAGGCCCCAGCATTTT
V gene: TRBV3-1; CDR3 length: 17; J gene: TRBJ2-5; clone size: .; D gene: TRBD2; CDR3 protein: CASSRGGTSGGQETQYF; CDR3 DNA: TGTGCCAGCAGCCGAGGCGGGACTAGCGGGGGCCAAGAGACCCAGTACTTC
V gene: TRBV6-5; CDR3 length: 11; J gene: TRBJ1-1; clone size: few; D gene: .; CDR3 protein: CASSYRDEAFF; CDR3 DNA: TGTGCCAGCAGTTACAGGGATGAAGCTTTCTTT
V gene: TRBV3-1; CDR3 length: 16; J gene: TRBJ2-2; clone size: .; D gene: .; CDR3 protein: CASSLLASHNTGELFF; CDR3 DNA: TGTGCCAGCAGCCTGCTAGCGTCCCACAACACCGGGGAGCTGTTTTTT
V gene: TRBV28; CDR3 length: 14; J gene: TRBJ1-2; clone size: few; D gene: TRBD1; CDR3 protein: CASRSRQGGFGYTF; CDR3 DNA: TGTGCCAGCAGGTCCAGACAGGGGGGTTTTGGCTACACCTTC
V gene: TRBV6-5; CDR3 length: 15; J gene: TRBJ1-5; clone size: many; D gene: TRBD1; CDR3 protein: CASSSGQGFNQPQHF; CDR3 DNA: TGTGCCAGCAGTAGTGGACAGGGCTTCAATCAGCCCCAGCATTTT
V gene: TRBV2; CDR3 length: 15; J gene: TRBJ1-5; clone size: many; D gene: TRBD1; CDR3 protein: CASSETGTGSQPQHF; CDR3 DNA: TGTGCCAGCAGTGAAACTGGGACAGGGTCTCAGCCCCAGCATTTT
V gene: TRBV12-3/TRBV12-4; CDR3 length: 13; J gene: TRBJ1-1; clone size: many; D gene: .; CDR3 protein: CASVPPGNTEAFF; CDR3 DNA: TGTGCCAGCGTCCCCCCGGGGAACACTGAAGCTTTCTTT
V gene: TRBV7-9; CDR3 length: 16; J gene: TRBJ2-5; clone size: .; D gene: .; CDR3 protein: CASSLAGNFFQETQYF; CDR3 DNA: TGTGCCAGCAGCTTAGCGGGGAATTTCTTCCAAGAGACCCAGTACTTC
V gene: TRBV20-1; CDR3 length: 16; J gene: TRBJ2-7; clone size: many; D gene: .; CDR3 protein: CSARDLKDTSSYEQYF; CDR3 DNA: TGCAGTGCTAGAGATTTAAAGGACACCTCTTCCTACGAGCAGTACTTC
V gene: TRBV28; CDR3 length: 14; J gene: TRBJ2-7; clone size: few; D gene: TRBD1; CDR3 protein: CASSSGQGIYEQYF; CDR3 DNA: TGTGCCAGCAGTTCAGGACAGGGGATCTACGAGCAGTACTTC